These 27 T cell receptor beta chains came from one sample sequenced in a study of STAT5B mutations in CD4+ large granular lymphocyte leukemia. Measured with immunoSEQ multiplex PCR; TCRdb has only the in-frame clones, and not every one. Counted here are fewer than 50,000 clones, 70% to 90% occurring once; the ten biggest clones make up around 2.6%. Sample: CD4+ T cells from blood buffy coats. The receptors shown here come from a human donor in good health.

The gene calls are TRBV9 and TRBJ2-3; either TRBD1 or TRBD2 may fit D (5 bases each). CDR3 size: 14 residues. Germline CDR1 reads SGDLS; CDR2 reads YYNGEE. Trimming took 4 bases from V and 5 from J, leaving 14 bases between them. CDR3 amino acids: CASSPGPRGDTQYF. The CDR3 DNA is TGTGCCAGCAGCCCCGGGCCGAGGGGAGATACGCAGTATTTT.

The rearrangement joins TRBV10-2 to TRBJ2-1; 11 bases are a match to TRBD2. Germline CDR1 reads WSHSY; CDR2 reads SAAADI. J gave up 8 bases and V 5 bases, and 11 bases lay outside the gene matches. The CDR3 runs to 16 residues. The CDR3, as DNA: TGCGCCAGCAGTTCCTATAGCGGGAGGGCCAGCGATGAGCAGTTCTTC. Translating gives CASSSYSGRASDEQFF.

The CDR3 loop reads CAWSVRRRHGELFF. The DNA of the CDR3 is TGTGCCTGGAGTGTACGAAGGCGGCACGGGGAGCTGTTTTTT. The J gene is TRBJ2-2, the V gene TRBV30; D call uncertain. The germline CDR1 and CDR2 sequences are GTSNPN and SVGIG (reference sequence). The CDR3 is 14 amino acids. The V gene lost 0 bases and the J gene lost 7 bases, with 12 bases spanning the gap.

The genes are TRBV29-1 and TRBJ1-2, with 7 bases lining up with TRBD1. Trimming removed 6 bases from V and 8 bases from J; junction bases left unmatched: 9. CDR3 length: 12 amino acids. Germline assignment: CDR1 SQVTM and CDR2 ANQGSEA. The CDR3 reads CSVGKGAPGYTF. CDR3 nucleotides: TGCAGCGTCGGGAAGGGGGCGCCGGGCTACACCTTC.

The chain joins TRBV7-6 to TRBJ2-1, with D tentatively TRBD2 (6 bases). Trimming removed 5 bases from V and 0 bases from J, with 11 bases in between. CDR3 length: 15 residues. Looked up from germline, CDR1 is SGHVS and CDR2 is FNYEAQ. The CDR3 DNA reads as TGTGCCAGCAGCCCCGGAGCGGGCTCCTACAATGAGCAGTTCTTC. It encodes CASSPGAGSYNEQFF.

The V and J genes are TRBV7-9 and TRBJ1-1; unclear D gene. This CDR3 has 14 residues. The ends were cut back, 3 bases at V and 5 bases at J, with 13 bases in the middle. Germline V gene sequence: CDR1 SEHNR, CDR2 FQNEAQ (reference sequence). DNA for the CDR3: TGTGCCAGCAGCTTTGACGTAGGGAGAACTGAAGCTTTCTTT. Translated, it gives CASSFDVGRTEAFF.

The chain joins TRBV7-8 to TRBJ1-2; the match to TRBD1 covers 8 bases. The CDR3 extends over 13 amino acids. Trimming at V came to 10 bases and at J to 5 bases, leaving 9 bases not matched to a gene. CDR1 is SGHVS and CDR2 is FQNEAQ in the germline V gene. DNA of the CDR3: TGTGCCACCCGCGGGACAGGAGGATATGGCTACACCTTC. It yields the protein CATRGTGGYGYTF. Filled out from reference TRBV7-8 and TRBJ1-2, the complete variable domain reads GAGVSQSPRYKVAKRGQDVALRCDPISGHVSLFWYQQALGQGPEFLTYFQNEAQLDKSGLPSDRFFAERPEGSVSTLKIQRTQQEDSAVYLCATRGTGGYGYTFGSGTRLTVV.

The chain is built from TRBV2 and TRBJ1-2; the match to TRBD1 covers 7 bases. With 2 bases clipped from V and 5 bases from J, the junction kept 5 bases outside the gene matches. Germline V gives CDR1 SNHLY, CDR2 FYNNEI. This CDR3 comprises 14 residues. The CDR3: CASSEQGQMYGYTF. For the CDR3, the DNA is TGTGCCAGCAGTGAACAGGGACAGATGTATGGCTACACCTTC. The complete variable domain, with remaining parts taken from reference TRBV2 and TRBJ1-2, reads EPEVTQTPSHQVTQMGQEVILRCVPISNHLYFYWYRQILGQKVEFLVSFYNNEISEKSEIFDDQFSVERPDGSNFTLKIRSTKLEDSAMYFCASSEQGQMYGYTFGSGTRLTVV.

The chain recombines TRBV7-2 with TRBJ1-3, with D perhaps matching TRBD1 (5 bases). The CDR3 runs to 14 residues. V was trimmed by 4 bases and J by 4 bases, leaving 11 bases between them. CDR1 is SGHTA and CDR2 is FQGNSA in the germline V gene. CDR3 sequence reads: CASSSGTWGNTIYF. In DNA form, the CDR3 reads TGTGCCAGCAGCTCCGGGACTTGGGGAAACACCATATATTTT.

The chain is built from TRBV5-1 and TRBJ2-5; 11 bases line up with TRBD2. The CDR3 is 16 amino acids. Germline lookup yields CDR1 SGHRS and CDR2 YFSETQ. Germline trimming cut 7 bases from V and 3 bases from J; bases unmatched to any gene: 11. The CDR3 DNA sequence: TGCGCCAGCGGGCGTAGCGGGAGGGCCGGGGAAGAGACCCAGTACTTC. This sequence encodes CASGRSGRAGEETQYF.

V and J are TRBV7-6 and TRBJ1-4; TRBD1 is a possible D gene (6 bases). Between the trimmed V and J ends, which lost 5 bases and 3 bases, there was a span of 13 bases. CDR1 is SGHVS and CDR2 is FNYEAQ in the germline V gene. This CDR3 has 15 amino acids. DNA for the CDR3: TGTGCCAGCAGCGTACAGGGTCAGGCTAATGAAAAACTGTTTTTT. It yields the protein CASSVQGQANEKLFF.

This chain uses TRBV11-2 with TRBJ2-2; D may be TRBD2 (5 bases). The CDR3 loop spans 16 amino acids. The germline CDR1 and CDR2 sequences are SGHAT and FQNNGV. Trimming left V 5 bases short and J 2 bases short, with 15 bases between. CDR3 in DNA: TGTGCCAGCAGCCCATCCACTAGGTCAAACACCGGGGAGCTGTTTTTT. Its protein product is CASSPSTRSNTGELFF.

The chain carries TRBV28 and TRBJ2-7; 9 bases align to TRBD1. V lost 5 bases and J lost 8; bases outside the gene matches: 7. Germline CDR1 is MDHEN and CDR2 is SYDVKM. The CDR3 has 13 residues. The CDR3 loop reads CASSPRQGGQQYF. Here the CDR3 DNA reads TGTGCCAGCAGTCCCCGACAGGGGGGGCAGCAGTACTTC. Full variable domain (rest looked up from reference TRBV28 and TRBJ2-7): DVKVTQSSRYLVKRTGEKVFLECVQDMDHENMFWYRQDPGLGLRLIYFSYDVKMKEKGDIPEGYSVSREKKERFSLILESASTNQTSMYLCASSPRQGGQQYFGPGTRLTVT.

The CDR3 DNA follows: TGTGCCAGCAGCCCCCCAGGGTTTTCGAACACCATATATTTT. Amino acid sequence: CASSPPGFSNTIYF. This chain joins TRBV7-9 and TRBJ1-3, with D maybe TRBD1 (5 bases). This CDR3 spans 14 amino acids. Germline V gene lookup returns CDR1 SEHNR and CDR2 FQNEAQ (reference sequence). The V end lost 5 bases, the J end lost 7 bases, and 15 bases lay between the germline ends. The variable domain in full, completed from reference TRBV7-9 and TRBJ1-3, reads DTGVSQNPRHKITKRGQNVTFRCDPISEHNRLYWYRQTLGQGPEFLTYFQNEAQLEKSRLLSDRFSAERPKGSFSTLEIQRTEQGDSAMYLCASSPPGFSNTIYFGEGSWLTVV.

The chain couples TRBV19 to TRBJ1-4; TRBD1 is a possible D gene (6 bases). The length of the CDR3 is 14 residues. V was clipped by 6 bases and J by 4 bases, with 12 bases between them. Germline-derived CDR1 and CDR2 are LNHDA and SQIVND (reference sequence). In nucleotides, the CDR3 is TGTGCCAGTAGCCAGACAGGAAATAATGAAAAACTGTTTTTT. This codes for CASSQTGNNEKLFF. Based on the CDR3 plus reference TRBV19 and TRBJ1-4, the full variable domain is DGGITQSPKYLFRKEGQNVTLSCEQNLNHDAMYWYRQDPGQGLRLIYYSQIVNDFQKGDIAEGYSVSREKKESFPLTVTSAQKNPTAFYLCASSQTGNNEKLFFGSGTQLSVL.

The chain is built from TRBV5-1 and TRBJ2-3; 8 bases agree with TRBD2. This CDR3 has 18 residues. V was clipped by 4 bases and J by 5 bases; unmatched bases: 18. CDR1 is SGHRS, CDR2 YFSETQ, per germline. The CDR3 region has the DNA TGCGCCAGCAGCCCGACCTGGGGGAAGCGGGAGCTGGTAGATACGCAGTATTTT. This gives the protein CASSPTWGKRELVDTQYF.

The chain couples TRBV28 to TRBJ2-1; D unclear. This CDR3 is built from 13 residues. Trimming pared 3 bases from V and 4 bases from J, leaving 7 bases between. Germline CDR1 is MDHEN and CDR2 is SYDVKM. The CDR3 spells CASSLFQYNEQFF. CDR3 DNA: TGTGCCAGCAGTTTGTTCCAGTACAATGAGCAGTTCTTC.

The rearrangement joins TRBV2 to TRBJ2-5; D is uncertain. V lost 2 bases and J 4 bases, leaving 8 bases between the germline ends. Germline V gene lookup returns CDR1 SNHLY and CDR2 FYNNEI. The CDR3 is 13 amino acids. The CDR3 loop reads CASSETPRETQYF. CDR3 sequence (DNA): TGTGCCAGCAGTGAAACCCCTAGAGAGACCCAGTACTTC.

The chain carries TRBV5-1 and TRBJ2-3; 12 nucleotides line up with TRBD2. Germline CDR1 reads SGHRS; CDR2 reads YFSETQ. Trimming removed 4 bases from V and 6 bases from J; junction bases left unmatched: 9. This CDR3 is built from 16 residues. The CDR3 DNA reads TGCGCCAGCAGCCCGTCAAGGACTAGCGGGACGGATACGCAGTATTTT. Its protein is CASSPSRTSGTDTQYF.

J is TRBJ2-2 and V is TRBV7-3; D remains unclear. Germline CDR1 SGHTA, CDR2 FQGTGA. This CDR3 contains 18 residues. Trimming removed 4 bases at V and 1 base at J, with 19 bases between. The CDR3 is CASSSRNRLAGNTGELFF. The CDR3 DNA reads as TGTGCCAGCAGCTCACGGAATAGGTTGGCAGGGAACACCGGGGAGCTGTTTTTT. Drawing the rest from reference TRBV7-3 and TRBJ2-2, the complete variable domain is GAGVSQTPSNKVTEKGKYVELRCDPISGHTALYWYRQSLGQGPEFLIYFQGTGAADDSGLPNDRFFAVRPEGSVSTLKIQRTERGDSAVYLCASSSRNRLAGNTGELFFGEGSRLTVL.

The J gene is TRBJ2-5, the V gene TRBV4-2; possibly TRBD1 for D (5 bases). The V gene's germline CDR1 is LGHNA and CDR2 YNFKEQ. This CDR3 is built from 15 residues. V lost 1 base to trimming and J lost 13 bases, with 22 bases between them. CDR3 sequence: CASSQVRGGQAPPYF. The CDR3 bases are TGTGCCAGCAGCCAAGTAAGGGGTGGGCAGGCGCCCCCGTACTTC.

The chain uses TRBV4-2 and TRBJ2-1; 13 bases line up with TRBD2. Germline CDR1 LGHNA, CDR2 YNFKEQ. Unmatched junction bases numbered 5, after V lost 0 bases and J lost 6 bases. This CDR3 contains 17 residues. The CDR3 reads CASSQDKRTSGSNEQFF. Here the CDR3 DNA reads TGTGCCAGCAGCCAAGATAAGCGGACTAGCGGGAGCAATGAGCAGTTCTTC.

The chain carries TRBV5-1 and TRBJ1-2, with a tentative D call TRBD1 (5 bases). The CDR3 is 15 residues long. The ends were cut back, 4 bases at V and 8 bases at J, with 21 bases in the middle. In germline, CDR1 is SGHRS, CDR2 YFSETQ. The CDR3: CASSPEGTHLSGYTF. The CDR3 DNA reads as TGCGCCAGCAGCCCGGAGGGGACCCACCTGAGCGGCTACACCTTC.

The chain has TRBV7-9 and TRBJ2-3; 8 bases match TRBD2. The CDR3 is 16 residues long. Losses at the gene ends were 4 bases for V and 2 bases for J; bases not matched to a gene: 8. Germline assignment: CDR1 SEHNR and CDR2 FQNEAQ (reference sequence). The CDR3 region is CASSSLGGRHTDTQYF. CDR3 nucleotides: TGTGCCAGCAGCTCCCTTGGCGGGAGGCACACAGATACGCAGTATTTT.

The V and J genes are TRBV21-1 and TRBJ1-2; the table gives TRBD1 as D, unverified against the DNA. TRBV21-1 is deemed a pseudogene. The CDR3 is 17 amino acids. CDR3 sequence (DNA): TGTGCCAGCAGCAAAGGTTTTCCTGACAGGGGGTTCTGTGGCTACACCTTC. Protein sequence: CASSKGFPDRGFCGYTF.

The CDR3 region is CASSPITILNTEAFF. The CDR3 bases are TGTGCCAGCAGTCCGATTACAATACTGAACACTGAAGCTTTCTTT. The chain has TRBV28 and TRBJ1-1; D gene ambiguous. This CDR3 spans 15 amino acids. V dropped 5 bases and J dropped 0 bases, with 13 bases sitting between them. The V gene's germline CDR1 is MDHEN and CDR2 SYDVKM.

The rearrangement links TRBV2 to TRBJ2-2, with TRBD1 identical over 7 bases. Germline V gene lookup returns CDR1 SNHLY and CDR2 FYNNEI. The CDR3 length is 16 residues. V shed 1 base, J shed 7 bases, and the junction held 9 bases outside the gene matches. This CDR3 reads CASSEVRIQGYGELFF. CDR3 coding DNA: TGTGCCAGCAGTGAAGTAAGGATACAGGGGTACGGGGAGCTGTTTTTT.